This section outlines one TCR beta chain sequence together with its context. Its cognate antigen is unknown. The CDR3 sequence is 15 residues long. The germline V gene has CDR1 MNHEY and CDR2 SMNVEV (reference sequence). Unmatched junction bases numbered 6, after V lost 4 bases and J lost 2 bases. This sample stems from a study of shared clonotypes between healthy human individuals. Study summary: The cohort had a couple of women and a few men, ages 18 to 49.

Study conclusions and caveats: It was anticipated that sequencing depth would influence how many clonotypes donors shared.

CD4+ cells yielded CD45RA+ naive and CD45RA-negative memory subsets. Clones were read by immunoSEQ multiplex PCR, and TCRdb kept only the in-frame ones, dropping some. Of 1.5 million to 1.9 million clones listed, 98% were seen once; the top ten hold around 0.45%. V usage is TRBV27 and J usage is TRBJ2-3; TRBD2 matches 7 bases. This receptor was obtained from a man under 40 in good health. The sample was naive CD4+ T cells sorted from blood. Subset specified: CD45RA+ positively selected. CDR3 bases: TGTGCCAGCAGTTCCGAGCGGGGACCCACAGATACGCAGTATTTT. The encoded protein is CASSSERGPTDTQYF.